This record concerns one T cell receptor beta chain sequence. Its antigen target is currently unknown. Base qualities are not provided; no much larger clone lies one nucleotide away. These data originate in a study of shared clonotypes between healthy human individuals (dated by TCRdb to 2019 to 2021). About the study as a whole: The cohort comprised two women and three men aged 18 to 49 years. Between about 0.85 and 10 billion PBMCs per donor were obtained by leukapheresis. For each donor, three plates each were used for CD4 naive and CD4 memory, two plates were used for CD8 naive, and one plate was used for CD8 memory. To increase sequencing depth and limit assay-specific biases, different laboratories used diverse techniques to prepare libraries and sequence TCR repertoires. The study deeply sequenced blood TCR repertoires of five healthy adults to estimate repertoire size and the extent of clonotype sharing between individuals. Results the study describes overall, beyond this receptor: Compared with non-shared clonotypes, the clonotypes found in all four sorted-subset donors had higher generation probabilities. Sampling was restricted to blood, and TCR repertoires in tissue are likely to differ from TCR repertoires in blood. Pairwise subsampling indicated that sequencing depth was expected to affect the degree of clonotype sharing among donors. Incomplete sequencing was indicated by rarefaction of sorted-subset datasets, despite the large sequencing depth. Larger estimated clonotype richness was generally found for naive subsets than for memory subsets. The genetic and exposure-history diversity represented was limited by the small number of donors. Across a few donors, about 5% of naive CD4, roughly 3.5% of naive CD8, 2.3% of memory CD4, and about 0.44% of memory CD8 clonotypes were shared.

The donors were healthy, HIV-negative adults with no recently reported acute infections or vaccinations. All donors were Caucasian adults living in Nashville, Tennessee, USA. CD8 memory samples combined magnetically selected CD45RO+ cells with CCR7-negative CD45RA+ effector memory (TemRA) cells. After blood collection by leukapheresis, PBMCs were isolated using Ficoll-Histopaque density gradient centrifugation and then cryopreserved in the vapor phase of liquid nitrogen. Purity and quantity of every magnetically sorted T cell population were checked by analytical flow cytometry. Each sorted fraction had its genomic DNA isolated and then quantified by UV absorbance on a Nanodrop 2000c. CDR1 LNHDA and CDR2 SQIVND were looked up in the germline V gene (reference sequence). V and J are trimmed by 3 bases and 3 bases, and the gene matches miss 3 bases of the junction. Including cysteine and phenylalanine, the CDR3 has 16 amino acids. Only the CDR3 region is kept as DNA, spanning 48 bases read in frame from base 1.

TCR CDR3 regions were amplified from genomic DNA by multiplex PCR using the deep immunoSEQ assay. Extracted genomic DNA from each cell subset was spread evenly across all wells of several immunoSEQ 96-well plates, with each plate serving as a replicate. For sorted subsets, approximately 210 ng of genomic DNA, equivalent to 25,000 to 30,000 T cell genomes, went into each replicate PCR. The purified libraries were quantified using a Qubit 3.0 fluorometer, sized with a Bioanalyzer 2100, and then quantified again using the KAPA Library Quantification kit. Every immunoSEQ 96-well plate was sequenced on a dedicated single-read 150-cycle Illumina NextSeq 550 flow cell. The paper's data handling went like this. Because the immunoSEQ output held only junctional sequences and lacked quality scores, the filtering could not match the filtering applied to full-length reads. To assign V/J genes and CDR3, sequences were annotated using PyIR, a Python wrapper for IgBLAST v1.9, with IMGT germline references. Any read was removed if the V/J assignment was weak (E-value above 1e-6), the CDR3 was missing, or the read contained stop codons, out-of-frame junctions, or ambiguous translated residues. V3J clonotypes were defined as sequences sharing an identical inferred V gene, J gene, and CDR3 amino acid sequence. The percentage overlap between two repertoires was calculated by dividing the number of shared unique clonotypes by the size of the smaller repertoire. Three approaches were used to assess repertoire richness: RTK rarefaction, the Chao1 estimator, and Recon v2.1 estimates of unobserved clonotypes. For all TCRbeta clonotypes obtained by the gDNA method from a few donors, generation probabilities were computed with OLGA. TCRdb mirrors the immuneACCESS table, restricted to in-frame sequences. Some clones are absent from its copies; in checked studies, under half trace to an unresolved V gene, and the reason for the others is unknown. The DNA was the basis for D and trimming; V, J and clone size are from that table. A total of approximately 400,000 clones appear in this sample, around 96% of them only once. The ten most abundant clones make up around 0.29% of the sample.

The sequence was obtained from a young man in good health. Sequencing input: memory CD8+ T cells sorted from blood. In the paper's terms, the cell subset or site label means: CD45RO+ cells pooled with CCR7-negative TemRA cells. The sequence joins TRBV19 to TRBJ2-2; TRBD2 matches 11 bases in the middle. The DNA sequence reads TGTGCCAGTAGTATTGGGACTAGCGGCTACACCGGGGAGCTGTTTTTT. It specifies CASSIGTSGYTGELFF.